This T cell receptor beta chain is drawn from a study of blood T cells in healthy people across ages. Study outcomes and limitations: The unsorted PBMCs prevented any conclusive comparison of naive versus antigen-experienced cells.

This clonotype appeared a few times. Its antigen remains unidentified. It was with a sample-barcoded 5' primer and a J-beta primer mix that a second PCR of roughly 7 to 12 cycles was run. MiXCR, run by TCRdb on the 5' RACE reads, gives a single entry per CDR3 protein. Among over 1.5 million distinct CDR3 sequences, 40% to 55% were seen once, and the ten largest hold 2.1%. The CDR3 is made up of 16 amino acids. Trimming at V came to 5 bases and at J to 4 bases, leaving 14 bases not matched to a gene. The V gene's germline CDR1 is DFQATT and CDR2 SNEGSKA (reference sequence). The sample was blood. The chain is built from TRBV20-1 and TRBJ1-2, with TRBD1 matching over 9 bases. The receptor was derived from a woman aged 35 to 49 in good health. The CDR3 region has the DNA TGCAGTGCTCACCCACCCGGGACAGGGACGTCCTATGGCTACACCTTC. This gives the protein CSAHPPGTGTSYGYTF.